A selection of T cell receptor beta chains follows, all from one sample in a study of vaccination and CD4 T cells after COVID-19. Which antigens these TCRs recognize remains unknown. TCRdb independently ran MiXCR on the PCR reads; one entry per CDR3 protein. The sample lists 15,000 to 20,000 distinct CDR3 sequences; around 50% were seen once. Specimen: CD4+ T cells from blood, cultured in vitro, collected about 7 months after SARS-CoV-2 vaccination. These receptors all stem from a human donor who had recovered from COVID-19. Each CDR3 is given with its conserved first and last residue. A D gene is named only where the DNA matches it firmly. Size values are once, few and many counts, or a class for expanded clones, and some rows have none.

J	size	D	V	DNA	CDR3
TRBJ1-2	few	-	TRBV20-1	TGCAGTGCTAGAGATCGGACCGCCATCACCCGGTTAACCTTC	CSARDRTAITRLTF
TRBJ1-2	few	TRBD1	TRBV7-3	TGTGCCAGCAGCTTAACTCCGGGACAGATCCATGGCTACACCTTC	CASSLTPGQIHGYTF
TRBJ2-5	few	-	TRBV6-1	TGTGCCAGCAGTCGCTCCGGTTGGACTGTCCGGACCCAGTACTTC	CASSRSGWTVRTQYF
TRBJ2-1	-	-	TRBV5-1	TGCGCCAGCAGCGGGCAGGGAGGCTCCTACAATGAGCAGTTCTTC	CASSGQGGSYNEQFF
TRBJ1-5	-	-	TRBV27	TGTGCCAACTTTGACAGGCGGGGGTTTCAGCCCCAGCATTTT	CANFDRRGFQPQHF
TRBJ1-2	-	-	TRBV2	TGTGCCAGCGGGGCGGGGGTCCAGGGGCACTATGGCTACACCTTC	CASGAGVQGHYGYTF
TRBJ1-5	-	-	TRBV6-5	TGTGCCAGCAGTTCCCGTCCAGGGCTCAATCAGCCCCAGCATTTT	CASSSRPGLNQPQHF
TRBJ1-1	-	-	TRBV10-3	TGTGCCAGCCGGACAGACCTGAACACTGAAGCTTTCTTT	CASRTDLNTEAFF
TRBJ2-4	-	TRBD2	TRBV2	TGTGCCAGCAACACCCAAGCGGGAGGGCCGGGCATTCAGTACTTC	CASNTQAGGPGIQYF
TRBJ1-5	few	TRBD1	TRBV6-1	TGTGCCAGCAGCCCTTTGTCAGAGGGGGCAAGTCAGCCCCAGCATTTT	CASSPLSEGASQPQHF
TRBJ1-5	-	TRBD1	TRBV7-8	TGTGCCAGCAGCTTAGCAAGGGACAGCTATAGCAATCAGCCCCAGCATTTT	CASSLARDSYSNQPQHF
TRBJ1-1	-	TRBD1	TRBV6-5	TGTGCCAGCAGTTACTCGGCAGGGGGTGCAGGCAATGGGCTTGAAGCTTTCTTT	CASSYSAGGAGNGLEAFF
TRBJ1-5	-	TRBD1	TRBV19	TGTGCCAGTAGTATCTTTACAGGGGAGCAGCCCCAGCATTTT	CASSIFTGEQPQHF
TRBJ1-2	few	TRBD1	TRBV6-1	TGTGCCAGCACATCTTTCGGACAGGCGGGTGCCTATGGCTACACCTTC	CASTSFGQAGAYGYTF
TRBJ2-3	-	-	TRBV4-1	TGCGCCAGCAGCCGTGAGGGGACGGTCAGCACAGATACGCAGTATTTT	CASSREGTVSTDTQYF
TRBJ1-1	-	-	TRBV20-1	TGCAGTGCTGGGCAGTCTCGAACCATGAACACTGAAGCTTTCTTT	CSAGQSRTMNTEAFF
TRBJ2-5	-	TRBD2	TRBV24-1	TGTGCCACCAGTGGAACTAGCGGGAGAGGAGAGACCCAGTACTTC	CATSGTSGRGETQYF
TRBJ1-1	-	-	TRBV6-5	TGTGCCAGCAGTTACGGGGGACTCATGAACACTGAAGCTTTCTTT	CASSYGGLMNTEAFF
TRBJ1-2	few	TRBD1	TRBV20-1	TGCAGTGTCCTGGACAGGGGAAATATGGGCTACACCTTC	CSVLDRGNMGYTF
TRBJ2-1	-	-	TRBV12-3/TRBV12-4	TGTGCCAGCAGAGGACTGGGGCGTTATGAGCAGTTCTTC	CASRGLGRYEQFF
TRBJ2-7	-	-	TRBV5-1	TGCGCCAGCAGCGAGGGAAATAGTAACGAGCAGTACTTC	CASSEGNSNEQYF
TRBJ2-1	-	-	TRBV7-8	TGTGCCAGCAGCACAGACCCTACAGGGTTTGGCCTTAATGAGCAGTTCTTC	CASSTDPTGFGLNEQFF
TRBJ1-2	-	-	TRBV5-4	TGTGCCAGCAGCTTGGCCCCCGGGGCAGCTTATGGCTACACCTTC	CASSLAPGAAYGYTF
TRBJ2-3	-	-	TRBV4-1	TGCGCCAGCAGCCAAACGGAGGATACGCAGTATTTT	CASSQTEDTQYF
TRBJ2-7	-	TRBD1	TRBV6-1	TGTGCCAGCAGTCCCAGGACAGGATCCTACGAGCAGTACTTC	CASSPRTGSYEQYF
TRBJ2-2	-	-	TRBV6-1	TGTGCCAGCCGCAGGGTCGGGAGCACCGGGGAGCTGTTTTTT	CASRRVGSTGELFF
TRBJ2-5	few	-	TRBV29-1	TGCAGCGTTGGCTTCCAAGAGACCCAGTACTTC	CSVGFQETQYF
TRBJ2-3	few	-	TRBV27	TGTGCCAGCGGGGCAGATACGCAGTATTTT	CASGADTQYF
TRBJ2-1	-	TRBD2	TRBV6-2/TRBV6-3	TGTGCCAGCAGTGGGCTTGGACTAGTTAGCGATGAGCAGTTCTTC	CASSGLGLVSDEQFF
TRBJ1-1	once	TRBD1	TRBV2	TGTGCCAGCAGCGGCCGGGACAGTAGGGTATTGAACACTGAAGCTTTCTTT	CASSGRDSRVLNTEAFF
TRBJ2-3	-	-	TRBV20-1	TGCAGTGCTAGCCGCCTTTCCGGAGCCACAGATACGCAGTATTTT	CSASRLSGATDTQYF
TRBJ1-2	few	-	TRBV20-1	TGCAGTGCTCTACGACAGGAGGGGTCTGGCTACACCTTC	CSALRQEGSGYTF
TRBJ2-7	once	-	TRBV1	TGCACCAGCAGGTCCCGGACAGGGGCCTACGAGCAGTACTTC	CTSRSRTGAYEQYF
TRBJ2-3	-	-	TRBV27	TGTGCCAGCAGTTTATCGATAAGCACAGATACGCAGTATTTT	CASSLSISTDTQYF
TRBJ2-5	few	-	TRBV7-2	TGTGCCAGCAGCCCCCCGGACCAAGAGACCCAGTACTTC	CASSPPDQETQYF
TRBJ1-1	-	-	TRBV7-9	TGTGCCAGCAGCCCCCTTTGGAAGACTGAAGCTTTCTTT	CASSPLWKTEAFF
TRBJ2-3	-	-	TRBV25-1	TGTGCCAGCAGTGATATGGGGACAGATACGCAGTATTTT	CASSDMGTDTQYF